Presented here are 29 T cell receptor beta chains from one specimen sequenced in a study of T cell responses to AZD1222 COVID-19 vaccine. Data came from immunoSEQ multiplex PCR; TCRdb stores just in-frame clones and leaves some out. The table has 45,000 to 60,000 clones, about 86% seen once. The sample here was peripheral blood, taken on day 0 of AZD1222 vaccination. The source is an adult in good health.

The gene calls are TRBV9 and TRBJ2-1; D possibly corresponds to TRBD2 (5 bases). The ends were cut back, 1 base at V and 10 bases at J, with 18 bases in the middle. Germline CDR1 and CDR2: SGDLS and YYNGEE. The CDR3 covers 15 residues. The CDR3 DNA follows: TGTGCCAGCAGCGTACTCGGTTCCCGGACGGGGGAGCAGTTCTTC. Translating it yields CASSVLGSRTGEQFF.

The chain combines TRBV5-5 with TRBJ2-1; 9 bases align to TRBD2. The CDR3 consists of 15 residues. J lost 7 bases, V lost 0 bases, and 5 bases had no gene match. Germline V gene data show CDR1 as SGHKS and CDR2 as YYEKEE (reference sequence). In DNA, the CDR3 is TGTGCCAGCAGCTTGGCCGTAGCGGGAGCGAATGAGCAGTTCTTC. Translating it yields CASSLAVAGANEQFF.

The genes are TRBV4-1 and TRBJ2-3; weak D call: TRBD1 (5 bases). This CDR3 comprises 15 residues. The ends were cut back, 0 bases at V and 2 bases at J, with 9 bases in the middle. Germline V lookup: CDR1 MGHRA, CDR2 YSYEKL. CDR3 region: CASSQEGLYTDTQYF. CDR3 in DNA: TGCGCCAGCAGCCAAGAGGGGCTTTACACAGATACGCAGTATTTT.

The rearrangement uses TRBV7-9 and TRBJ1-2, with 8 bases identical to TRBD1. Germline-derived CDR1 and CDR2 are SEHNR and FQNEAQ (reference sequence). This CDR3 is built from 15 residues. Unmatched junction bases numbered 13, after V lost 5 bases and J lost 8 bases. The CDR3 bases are TGTGCCAGCAGCGTGACAGGGGCCGCCAAGGACGGCTACACCTTC. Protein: CASSVTGAAKDGYTF. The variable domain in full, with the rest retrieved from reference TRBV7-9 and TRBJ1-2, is DTGVSQNPRHKITKRGQNVTFRCDPISEHNRLYWYRQTLGQGPEFLTYFQNEAQLEKSRLLSDRFSAERPKGSFSTLEIQRTEQGDSAMYLCASSVTGAAKDGYTFGSGTRLTVV.

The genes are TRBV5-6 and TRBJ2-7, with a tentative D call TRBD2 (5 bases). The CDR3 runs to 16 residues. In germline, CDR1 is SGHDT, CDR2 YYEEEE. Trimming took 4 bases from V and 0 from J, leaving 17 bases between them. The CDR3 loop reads CASSPPWRASSYEQYF. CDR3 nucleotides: TGTGCCAGCAGCCCTCCCTGGCGGGCGTCCTCCTACGAGCAGTACTTC.

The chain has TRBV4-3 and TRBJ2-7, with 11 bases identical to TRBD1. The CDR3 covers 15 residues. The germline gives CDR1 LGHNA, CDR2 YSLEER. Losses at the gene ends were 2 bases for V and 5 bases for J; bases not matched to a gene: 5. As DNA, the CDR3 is TGCGCCAGCAGCCAAATAGGACAGGGGGCCGACGAGCAGTACTTC. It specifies CASSQIGQGADEQYF.

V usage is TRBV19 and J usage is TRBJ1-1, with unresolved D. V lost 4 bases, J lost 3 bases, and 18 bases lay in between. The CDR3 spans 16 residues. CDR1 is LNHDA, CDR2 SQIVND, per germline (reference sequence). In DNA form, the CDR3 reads TGTGCCAGTAGTAGGATTTCAGGCGGGGTGGACACTGAAGCTTTCTTT. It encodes CASSRISGGVDTEAFF.

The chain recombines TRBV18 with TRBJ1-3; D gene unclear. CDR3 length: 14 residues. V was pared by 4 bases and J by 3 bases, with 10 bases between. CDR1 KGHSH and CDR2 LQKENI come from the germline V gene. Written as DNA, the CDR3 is TGTGCCAGCTCACGGGTGGATAGTGGAAACACCATATATTTT. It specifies CASSRVDSGNTIYF.

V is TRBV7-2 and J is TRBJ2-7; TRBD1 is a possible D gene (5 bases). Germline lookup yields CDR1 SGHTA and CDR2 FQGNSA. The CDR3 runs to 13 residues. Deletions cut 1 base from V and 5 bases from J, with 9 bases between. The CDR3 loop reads CASSLVWGDEQYF. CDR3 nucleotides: TGTGCCAGCAGCTTAGTTTGGGGCGACGAGCAGTACTTC. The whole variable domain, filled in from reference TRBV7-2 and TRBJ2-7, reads GAGVSQSPSNKVTEKGKDVELRCDPISGHTALYWYRQSLGQGLEFLIYFQGNSAPDKSGLPSDRFSAERTGGSVSTLTIQRTQQEDSAVYLCASSLVWGDEQYFGPGTRLTVT.

The chain's CDR3 is CASSPGTVTGELFF. The CDR3 DNA sequence: TGTGCCAGCAGTCCAGGGACGGTGACCGGGGAGCTGTTTTTT. J is TRBJ2-2 and V is TRBV28; D is tentatively TRBD1 or TRBD2 (5 bases each). V was clipped by 5 bases and J by 5 bases, with 12 bases between them. This CDR3 has 14 residues. CDR1 and CDR2 (germline): MDHEN, SYDVKM. Complete variable domain (other parts from reference TRBV28 and TRBJ2-2): DVKVTQSSRYLVKRTGEKVFLECVQDMDHENMFWYRQDPGLGLRLIYFSYDVKMKEKGDIPEGYSVSREKKERFSLILESASTNQTSMYLCASSPGTVTGELFFGEGSRLTVL.

CDR3: CASSLEGTGGQPQHF. CDR3 DNA: TGTGCCAGCAGTTTAGAAGGGACAGGGGGCCAGCCCCAGCATTTT. J is TRBJ1-5 and V is TRBV28; 12 bases map to TRBD1. Germline V lookup: CDR1 MDHEN, CDR2 SYDVKM. CDR3 length: 15 residues. The V and J ends lost 2 bases and 7 bases, in that order; junction bases with no gene match: 3.

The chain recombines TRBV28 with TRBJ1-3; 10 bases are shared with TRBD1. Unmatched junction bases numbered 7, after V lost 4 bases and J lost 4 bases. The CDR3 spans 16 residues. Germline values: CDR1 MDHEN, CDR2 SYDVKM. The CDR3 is CASSSPGTGAGNTIYF. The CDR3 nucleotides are TGTGCCAGCAGTTCCCCCGGGACAGGGGCCGGAAACACCATATATTTT.

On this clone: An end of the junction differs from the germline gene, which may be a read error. CDR3 sequence: CASSLNTGDYPRHF. The DNA for the CDR3 is TGTGCCAGCAGTTTAAATACCGGTGACTACCCCCGGCACTTC. J is TRBJ2-5 and V is TRBV28; a weak D match, TRBD2 (5 bases). The CDR3 length is 14 residues. CDR1 is MDHEN and CDR2 is SYDVKM in the germline V gene.

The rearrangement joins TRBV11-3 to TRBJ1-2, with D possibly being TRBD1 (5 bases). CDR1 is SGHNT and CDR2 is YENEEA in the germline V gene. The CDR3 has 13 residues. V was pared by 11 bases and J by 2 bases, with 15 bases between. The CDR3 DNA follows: TGTGCCGCACAACATGACAGAAACTATGGCTACACCTTC. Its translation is CAAQHDRNYGYTF.

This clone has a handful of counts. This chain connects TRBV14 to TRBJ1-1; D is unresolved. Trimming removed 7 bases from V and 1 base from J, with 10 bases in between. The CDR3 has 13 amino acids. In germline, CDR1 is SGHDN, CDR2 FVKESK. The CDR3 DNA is TGTGCCAGCACCCCCGGACGGAACACTGAAGCTTTCTTT. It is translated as CASTPGRNTEAFF.

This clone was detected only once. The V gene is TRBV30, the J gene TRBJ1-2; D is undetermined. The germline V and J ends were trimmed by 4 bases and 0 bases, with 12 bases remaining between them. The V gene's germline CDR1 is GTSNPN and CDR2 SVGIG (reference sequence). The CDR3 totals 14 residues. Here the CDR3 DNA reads TGTGCCTGGAAATTACAGAGTACTAACTATGGCTACACCTTC. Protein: CAWKLQSTNYGYTF.

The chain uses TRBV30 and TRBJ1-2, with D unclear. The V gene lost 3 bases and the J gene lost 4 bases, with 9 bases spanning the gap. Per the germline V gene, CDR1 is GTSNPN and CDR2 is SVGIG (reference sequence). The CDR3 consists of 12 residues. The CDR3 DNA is TGTGCCTGGAGCCCCTCCGGCTATGGCTACACCTTC. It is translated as CAWSPSGYGYTF.

CDR3 residues: CASSELKWTTGWFEKLFF. The CDR3 DNA is TGTGCCAGCAGTGAATTGAAATGGACAACGGGATGGTTTGAAAAACTGTTTTTT. This chain links TRBV25-1 with TRBJ1-4; a possible D gene is TRBD1 (5 bases). The germline gives CDR1 MGHDK, CDR2 SYGVNS. Trimming pared 1 base from V and 7 bases from J, leaving 22 bases between. This CDR3 spans 18 amino acids.

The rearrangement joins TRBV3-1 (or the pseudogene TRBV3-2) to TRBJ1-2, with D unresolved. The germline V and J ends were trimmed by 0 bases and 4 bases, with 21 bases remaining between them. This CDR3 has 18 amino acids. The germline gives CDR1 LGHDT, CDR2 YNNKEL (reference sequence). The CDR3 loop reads CASSQDAPNSSPGYGYTF. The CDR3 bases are TGTGCCAGCAGCCAAGATGCTCCTAATTCAAGTCCCGGCTATGGCTACACCTTC.

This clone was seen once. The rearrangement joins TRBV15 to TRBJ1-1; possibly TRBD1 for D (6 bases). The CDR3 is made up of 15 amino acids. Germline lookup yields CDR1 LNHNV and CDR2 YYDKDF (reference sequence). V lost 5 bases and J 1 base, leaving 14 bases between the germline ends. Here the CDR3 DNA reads TGTGCCACCAGCGCAAGACAGGAGACGAACACTGAAGCTTTCTTT. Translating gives CATSARQETNTEAFF.

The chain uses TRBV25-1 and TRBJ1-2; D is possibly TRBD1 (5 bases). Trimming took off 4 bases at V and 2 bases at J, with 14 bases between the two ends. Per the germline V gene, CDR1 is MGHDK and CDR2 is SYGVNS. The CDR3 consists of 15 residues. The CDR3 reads CASSGRDGGNYGYTF. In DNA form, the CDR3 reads TGTGCCAGCAGTGGGAGGGACGGTGGGAACTATGGCTACACCTTC.

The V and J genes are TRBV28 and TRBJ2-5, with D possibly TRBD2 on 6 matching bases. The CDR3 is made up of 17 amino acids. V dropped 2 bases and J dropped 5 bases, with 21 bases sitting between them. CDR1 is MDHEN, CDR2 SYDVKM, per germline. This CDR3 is CASSLEVLLSGRETQYF. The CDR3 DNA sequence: TGTGCCAGCAGTTTAGAGGTCTTATTGTCAGGGAGGGAGACCCAGTACTTC.

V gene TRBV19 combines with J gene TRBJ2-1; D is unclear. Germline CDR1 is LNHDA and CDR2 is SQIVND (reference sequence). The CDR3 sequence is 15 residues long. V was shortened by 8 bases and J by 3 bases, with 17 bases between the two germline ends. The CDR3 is CASSHTPQSYNEQFF. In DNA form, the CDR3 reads TGTGCCAGTTCCCATACCCCTCAGAGCTACAATGAGCAGTTCTTC.

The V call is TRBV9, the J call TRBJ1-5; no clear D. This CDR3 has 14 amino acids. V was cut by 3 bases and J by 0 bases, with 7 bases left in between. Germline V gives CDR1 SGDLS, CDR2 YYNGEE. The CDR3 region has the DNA TGTGCCAGCAGCGGGCCTTATAGCAATCAGCCCCAGCATTTT. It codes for CASSGPYSNQPQHF.

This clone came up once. In DNA, the CDR3 is TGTGCCAGCAAACGAATGGGTCACTTGGATAGTGGGTCACCCCTCCACTTT. It encodes CASKRMGHLDSGSPLHF. This chain uses TRBV28 with TRBJ1-6; no reliable D call. The length of the CDR3 is 17 residues. Germline CDR1 reads MDHEN; CDR2 reads SYDVKM. Trimming took off 7 bases at V and 10 bases at J, with 26 bases between the two ends. Variable domain in full (rest from reference TRBV28 and TRBJ1-6): DVKVTQSSRYLVKRTGEKVFLECVQDMDHENMFWYRQDPGLGLRLIYFSYDVKMKEKGDIPEGYSVSREKKERFSLILESASTNQTSMYLCASKRMGHLDSGSPLHFGNGTRLTVT.

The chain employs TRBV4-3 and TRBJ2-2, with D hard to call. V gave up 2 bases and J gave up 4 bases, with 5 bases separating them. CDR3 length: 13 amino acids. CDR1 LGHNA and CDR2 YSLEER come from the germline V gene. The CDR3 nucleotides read TGCGCCAGCAGCCAAACCCTCACCGGGGAGCTGTTTTTT. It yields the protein CASSQTLTGELFF.

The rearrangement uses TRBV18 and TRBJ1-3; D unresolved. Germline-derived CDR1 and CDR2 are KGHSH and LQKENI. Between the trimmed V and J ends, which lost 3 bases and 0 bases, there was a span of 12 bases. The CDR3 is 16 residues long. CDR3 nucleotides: TGTGCCAGCTCACCTGGGCAGTTTGTCTCTGGAAACACCATATATTTT. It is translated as CASSPGQFVSGNTIYF.

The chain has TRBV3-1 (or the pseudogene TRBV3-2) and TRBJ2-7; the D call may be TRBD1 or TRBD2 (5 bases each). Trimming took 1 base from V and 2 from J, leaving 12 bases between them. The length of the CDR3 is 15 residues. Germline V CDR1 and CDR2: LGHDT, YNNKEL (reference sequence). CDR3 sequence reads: CASSQVLEGTYEQYF. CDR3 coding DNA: TGTGCCAGCAGCCAAGTACTCGAGGGGACCTACGAGCAGTACTTC.

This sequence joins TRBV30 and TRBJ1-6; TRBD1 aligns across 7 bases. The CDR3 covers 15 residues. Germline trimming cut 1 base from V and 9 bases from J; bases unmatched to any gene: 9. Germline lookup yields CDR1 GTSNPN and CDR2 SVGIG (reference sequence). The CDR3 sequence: CAWSDPTGVGSPLHF. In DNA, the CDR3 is TGTGCCTGGAGTGACCCCACAGGGGTTGGTTCACCCCTCCACTTT.